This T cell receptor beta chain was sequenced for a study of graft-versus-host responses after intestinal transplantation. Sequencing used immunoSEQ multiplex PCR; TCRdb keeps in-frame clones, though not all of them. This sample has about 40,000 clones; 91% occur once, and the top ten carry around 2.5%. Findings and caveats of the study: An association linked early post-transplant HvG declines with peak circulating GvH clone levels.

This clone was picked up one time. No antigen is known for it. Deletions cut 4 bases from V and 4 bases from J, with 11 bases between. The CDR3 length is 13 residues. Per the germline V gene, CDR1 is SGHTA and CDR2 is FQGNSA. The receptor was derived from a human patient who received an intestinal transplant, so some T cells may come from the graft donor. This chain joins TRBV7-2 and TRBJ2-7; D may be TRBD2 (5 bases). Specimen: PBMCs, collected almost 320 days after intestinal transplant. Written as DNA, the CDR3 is TGTGCCAGCAGCTCCTCTTGGGAGTACGAGCAGTACTTC. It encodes CASSSSWEYEQYF.